Following are 18 T cell receptor beta chains from one sample sequenced in a study of tissue T cells after allogeneic stem cell transplantation. Sequencing used immunoSEQ multiplex PCR; TCRdb keeps in-frame clones, though not all of them. The repertoire holds 15,000 to 20,000 clones, with approximately 70% as singletons. What was sequenced was spleen. The receptor set was obtained from a female BALB/c mouse in good health. As its MHC haplotype, the strain has H2-d.

This clone was seen just once. Mouse gene names apply. Coverage ceases 1 residue before the CDR3 finishes, and the germline J gene fills in the end. The sample carries other DNA sequences with the same CDR3. V is TRBV12-1 and J is TRBJ2-3, with 7 bases that match TRBD1. The CDR3 sequence is 16 residues long. J was trimmed by 0 bases and V by 1 base; bases with no gene match: 6. Germline values: CDR1 SGHSN, CDR2 HYEKVE. CDR3 residues: CASSLGQDPSAETLYF. The CDR3 DNA, read in part, is TGTGCCAGCTCTCTTGGACAGGACCCTAGTGCAGAAACGCTGTAT. Looking up the rest from reference TRBV12-1 and TRBJ2-3 gives the full variable domain: DSGVVQSPRHIIKEKGGRSVLTCIPISGHSNVVWYQQTLGKELKFLIQHYEKVERDKGFLPSRFSVQQFDDYHSEMNMSALELEDSAMYFCASSLGQDPSAETLYFGSGTRLTVL.

Concerning this clone: These gene names are mouse names. The observed sequence ends 1 residue before the CDR3 terminus, with the missing tail filled in from the germline J gene. The chain has TRBV5 and TRBJ2-7, with TRBD2 identical over 10 bases. CDR3 length: 14 residues. Germline V gives CDR1 LGHNA, CDR2 YNLKQL (reference sequence). V shed 5 bases, J shed 3 bases, and the junction held 4 bases outside the gene matches. The covered CDR3 bases are TGTGCCAGCAGCGCCGGGACTGGGGACTATGAACAGTAC. It specifies CASSAGTGDYEQY. The full CDR3 sequence reads CASSAGTGDYEQYF.

As to this clone: Mouse gene names apply. The CDR3 extends 1 residue past the end of the read, so its final part is completed from the germline J gene. This chain uses TRBV5 with TRBJ2-3, with 9 bases aligning to TRBD1. With 4 bases clipped from V and 1 base from J, the junction kept 6 bases outside the gene matches. The CDR3 consists of 16 residues. Germline-derived CDR1 and CDR2 are LGHNA and YNLKQL (reference sequence). Incomplete CDR3 DNA: TGTGCCAGCAGCCCCCGGACAGGGGTTGGTGCAGAAACGCTGTAT. As protein: CASSPRTGVGAETLY. The CDR3 in its entirety is CASSPRTGVGAETLYF.

As to this clone: Each gene name is a mouse one. This CDR3 is CASSQVGQGYAEQFF. CDR3 bases read: TGTGCCAGCAGCCAAGTGGGACAGGGTTATGCTGAGCAGTTC. The chain has TRBV2 and TRBJ2-1; 9 bases agree with TRBD1. The read is 1 residue too short to cover the CDR3 end, so that end is filled in from the germline J gene. The germline gives CDR1 LGHNA, CDR2 YSYQKL. This CDR3 has 15 residues. J was trimmed by 4 bases and V by 1 base; bases with no gene match: 2.

A remark on this clone: Mouse germline and gene names are used. The read ends 1 residue early relative to the CDR3; the germline J gene fills the gap. The chain combines TRBV31 with TRBJ2-7; the D gene is possibly TRBD1 (5 bases). Germline V gene sequence: CDR1 GKSSPN, CDR2 SITVG. The germline V and J ends were trimmed by 3 bases and 6 bases, with 12 bases remaining between them. This CDR3 is built from 12 residues. CDR3 sequence: CAWSPDRFEQYF. Incomplete CDR3 DNA: TGTGCCTGGAGCCCCGACAGATTTGAACAGTAC.

This clone was counted between two and nine times. Any gene name here is a mouse gene name. Read sequence stops 1 residue before the CDR3 end, and the germline J gene provides the missing end. The chain is built from TRBV12-1 and TRBJ2-7; TRBD2 matches 11 bases. The length of the CDR3 is 15 residues. Per the germline V gene, CDR1 is SGHSN and CDR2 is HYEKVE. The V segment lost 0 bases and the J segment 1 base; nucleotides outside the gene matches: 1. The CDR3 DNA, read in part, is TGTGCCAGCTCTCTCGACTGGGGGGGGTCCTATGAACAGTAC. This sequence encodes CASSLDWGGSYEQY. From start to end, the CDR3 is CASSLDWGGSYEQYF.

Comments on this clone: The genes are named according to mouse. The read is 1 residue too short to cover the CDR3 end, so that end is filled in from the germline J gene. The chain employs TRBV14 and TRBJ2-1; 9 bases are shared with TRBD1. V lost 5 bases, J lost 5 bases, and 5 bases stayed unmatched. Germline values: CDR1 SGHDT, CDR2 FRDEAV. There are 14 residues in the CDR3. The part of the CDR3 DNA that was read is TGTGCCAGCAGCCCCGGGACAGGGAATGCTGAGCAGTTC. Translated: CASSPGTGNAEQF. The whole CDR3 protein reads CASSPGTGNAEQFF.

About this clone: Gene names denote mouse genes. The CDR3 end is not reached by the read, which stops 1 residue before it; the germline J gene fills it in. The chain is built from TRBV31 and TRBJ2-3; D is possibly TRBD1 (5 bases). This CDR3 region has 13 residues. V was pared by 0 bases and J by 3 bases, with 7 bases between. The germline CDR1 and CDR2 sequences are GKSSPN and SITVG. The CDR3 region is CAWSLKGAETLYF. CDR3 DNA, as far as it was read: TGTGCCTGGAGTCTGAAGGGGGCAGAAACGCTGTAT.

Note on this clone: Genes and germline come from the mouse. The read is 1 residue too short to cover the CDR3 end, so that end is filled in from the germline J gene. V and J are TRBV2 and TRBJ2-1; 9 bases match TRBD1. J lost 7 bases, V lost 2 bases, and 3 bases had no gene match. Germline CDR1 LGHNA, CDR2 YSYQKL. CDR3 length: 14 residues. CDR3 bases read: TGTGCCAGCAGCCAAAGGACAGGGGAGGCTGAGCAGTTC. Encoded protein: CASSQRTGEAEQF. The whole CDR3 sequence is CASSQRTGEAEQFF.

Concerning this clone itself: The gene names given are mouse names. The read gets to within 1 residue of the CDR3 end, and the germline J gene fills in the rest. The rearrangement uses TRBV13-1 and TRBJ1-1, with TRBD1 matching over 8 bases. Germline CDR1 and CDR2: NSHNY and SYGAGN. The CDR3 consists of 13 residues. J gave up 1 base and V 7 bases, and 3 bases lay outside the gene matches. CDR3 loop: CASSTGVNTEVFF. The sequenced part of the CDR3 DNA is TGTGCCAGCTCGACAGGGGTAAACACAGAAGTCTTC.

Comment on this clone: The gene names here belong to mouse. The read halts 1 residue ahead of the CDR3 end, with the missing end drawn from the germline J gene. The V and J genes are TRBV13-1 and TRBJ1-4; D possibly corresponds to TRBD1 (6 bases). Per the germline V gene, CDR1 is NSHNY and CDR2 is SYGAGN. V lost 3 bases, J lost 0 bases, and 12 bases lay in between. The CDR3 is 16 amino acids. The CDR3 DNA, read in part, is TGTGCCAGCAGTGCTTGGGACACCATTTCCAACGAAAGATTATTT. Amino acids: CASSAWDTISNERLF. The full-length CDR3 reads as CASSAWDTISNERLFF.

In regard to this clone: Gene names are mouse gene names. The CDR3 is CGARGTDTLYF. CDR3 DNA, as far as it was read: TGTGGTGCTAGAGGGACAGACACCTTGTAC. This rearrangement joins TRBV20 to TRBJ2-4, with 7 bases that match TRBD1. The observed sequence ends 1 residue before the CDR3 terminus, with the missing tail filled in from the germline J gene. In germline, CDR1 is GFQATS, CDR2 STVNSAI. The CDR3 has 11 residues. V lost 3 bases and J lost 7; bases outside the gene matches: 1. Using reference TRBV20 and TRBJ2-4 for the parts outside the CDR3, the full variable domain is GALVYQYPRRTICKSGTSMRMECQAVGFQATSVAWYRQSPQKTFELIALSTVNSAIKYEQNFTQEKFPISHPNLSFSSMTVLNAYLEDRGLYLCGARGTDTLYFGAGTRLSVL.

Comment on this clone: Genes here carry mouse names. The read ends 1 residue early relative to the CDR3; the germline J gene fills the gap. The V and J genes are TRBV13-1 and TRBJ2-4; 8 bases match TRBD1. This CDR3 has 15 amino acids. The germline V gene has CDR1 NSHNY and CDR2 SYGAGN. V dropped 3 bases and J dropped 0; count of bases not matched to a gene: 3. The chain's CDR3 is CASSGTGSSQNTLYF. The CDR3 bases that were read are TGTGCCAGCAGTGGGACAGGGTCTAGTCAAAACACCTTGTAC.

This clone was counted between two and nine times. These gene names are mouse names. CDR3 DNA (partial): TGTGCCAGCAGGCGACAGCCCTATGAACAGTAC. It yields the protein CASRRQPYEQY. Given in full, the CDR3 is CASRRQPYEQYF. The rearrangement links TRBV4 to TRBJ2-7, with D tentatively TRBD1 (5 bases). The sequence runs out 1 residue before the end of the CDR3; the remainder is reconstructed from the germline J gene. Germline V lookup: CDR1 LGHDT, CDR2 YNNKQL (reference sequence). V dropped 6 bases and J dropped 2 bases, with 8 bases sitting between them. The CDR3 extends over 12 amino acids.

A single count supports this clone. The listed genes are named as in mouse. This chain's CDR3 is CTCSAAGQNNSPLYF. The sequenced part of the CDR3 DNA is TGCACCTGCAGTGCAGCGGGACAAAATAATTCGCCCCTCTAC. The chain joins TRBV1 to TRBJ1-6; a possible D gene is TRBD1 (6 bases). The read finishes 1 residue shy of the CDR3 end, and the germline J gene is used to complete it. TRBJ1-6 is an open reading frame whose function is uncertain. Deletions cut 1 base from V and 5 bases from J, with 9 bases between. Germline assignment: CDR1 NSQYPW and CDR2 LRSPGD (reference sequence). This CDR3 has 15 residues.

About this clone: Gene names are the mouse ones. The CDR3 is cut off 1 residue early in the read; its end comes from the germline J gene. The V gene is TRBV13-2, the J gene TRBJ2-1; D is perhaps TRBD1 (6 bases). Germline V gives CDR1 NNHNN, CDR2 SYGAGS (reference sequence). The V end was cut by 2 bases, the J end by 1 base, with 10 bases between. This CDR3 is 15 amino acids long. The CDR3 loop reads CASGEAGQNYAEQFF. CDR3 DNA (partial): TGTGCCAGCGGTGAGGCGGGACAAAACTATGCTGAGCAGTTC.

This clone was observed a handful of times. The gene symbols are mouse symbols. The CDR3 goes on 1 residue after the read ends, and that part is filled in from the germline J gene. The chain has TRBV17 and TRBJ2-7, with 7 bases aligning to TRBD1. Germline assignment: CDR1 MNHDT and CDR2 YYDKIL. The ends lost 3 bases at V and 7 bases at J; junction bases unmatched: 3. The CDR3 covers 12 residues. CDR3 DNA, as far as it was read: TGTGCTAGCAGTAGTACAGGGGTAGAACAGTAC. It is translated as CASSSTGVEQY. From start to end, the CDR3 is CASSSTGVEQYF.

On this clone: The gene names given are mouse names. The sequenced fragment ends 1 residue before the CDR3 boundary, so the rest is inferred from the germline J gene. The V call is TRBV19, the J call TRBJ1-3; 7 nucleotides line up with TRBD1. This CDR3 has 16 amino acids. Germline V gives CDR1 FNHDT, CDR2 SITEND (reference sequence). With V trimmed by 4 bases and J by 0 bases, 7 bases remained unmatched. Partial CDR3 DNA: TGTGCCAGCAGTCCGAGACAGGGTTATTCTGGAAATACGCTCTAT. Amino acids: CASSPRQGYSGNTLY. The whole CDR3 sequence reads CASSPRQGYSGNTLYF. Complete variable domain (other parts from reference TRBV19 and TRBJ1-3): GGIITQTPKFLIGQEGQKLTLKCQQNFNHDTMYWYRQDSGKGLRLIYYSITENDLQKGDLSEGYDASREKKSSFSLTVTSAQKNEMAVFLCASSPRQGYSGNTLYFGEGSRLIVV.